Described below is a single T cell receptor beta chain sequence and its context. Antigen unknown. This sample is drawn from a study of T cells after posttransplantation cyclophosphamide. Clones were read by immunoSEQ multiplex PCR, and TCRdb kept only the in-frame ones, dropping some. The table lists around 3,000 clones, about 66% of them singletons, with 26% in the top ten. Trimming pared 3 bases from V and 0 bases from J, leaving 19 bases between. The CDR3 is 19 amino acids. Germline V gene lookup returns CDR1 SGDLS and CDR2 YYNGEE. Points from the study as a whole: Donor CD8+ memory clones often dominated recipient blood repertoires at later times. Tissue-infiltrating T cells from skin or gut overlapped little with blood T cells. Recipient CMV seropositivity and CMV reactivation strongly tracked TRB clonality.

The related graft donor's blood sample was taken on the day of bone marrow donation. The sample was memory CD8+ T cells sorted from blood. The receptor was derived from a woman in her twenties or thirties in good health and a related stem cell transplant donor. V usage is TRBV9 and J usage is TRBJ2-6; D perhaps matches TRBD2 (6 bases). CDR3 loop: CASSASRGNPISGANVLTF. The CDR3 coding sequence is TGTGCCAGCAGCGCCTCGCGGGGCAATCCCATCTCTGGGGCCAACGTCCTGACTTTC. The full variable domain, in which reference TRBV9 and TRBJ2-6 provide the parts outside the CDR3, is DSGVTQTPKHLITATGQRVTLRCSPRSGDLSVYWYQQSLDQGLQFLIQYYNGEERAKGNILERFSAQQFPDLHSELNLSSLELGDSALYFCASSASRGNPISGANVLTFGAGSRLTVL.